These 15 T cell receptor beta chains were sequenced from one sample in a study of T cell responses to AZD1222 COVID-19 vaccine. Sequencing was performed with immunoSEQ multiplex PCR; in TCRdb, only in-frame clones are kept and a portion is missing. The repertoire consists of approximately 140,000 clones, with roughly 91% occurring once and the leading ten covering under 2%. The sequencing here drew on peripheral blood, taken on day 0 of AZD1222 vaccination. All receptors derive from an adult in good health.

The chain uses TRBV2 and TRBJ1-2; D gene ambiguous. V was cut by 0 bases and J by 8 bases, with 13 bases left in between. Germline CDR1 is SNHLY and CDR2 is FYNNEI. The CDR3 loop spans 14 amino acids. The CDR3 region is CASSEALPGSGYTF. In DNA, the CDR3 is TGTGCCAGCAGTGAAGCGCTTCCGGGGAGCGGCTACACCTTC.

The V and J genes are TRBV11-2 and TRBJ2-1; D is perhaps TRBD2 (7 bases). CDR3 size: 15 residues. The V end was cut by 4 bases, the J end by 9 bases, with 19 bases between. Germline V lookup: CDR1 SGHAT, CDR2 FQNNGV. The CDR3 sequence: CASSSPGAGESEQFF. In nucleotides, the CDR3 is TGTGCCAGCAGCTCTCCGGGGGCGGGAGAGAGTGAGCAGTTCTTC.

This sequence joins TRBV18 and TRBJ1-5; D not certain. Germline V gives CDR1 KGHSH, CDR2 LQKENI. Trimming shortened V by 3 bases and J by 5 bases, and 8 bases separated the two germline ends. The CDR3 length is 13 residues. The chain's CDR3 is CASSPSGDQPQHF. CDR3 DNA sequence: TGTGCCAGCTCACCGTCGGGAGATCAGCCCCAGCATTTT.

By its share, this clone is medium-sized. This sequence joins TRBV18 and TRBJ1-4; D gene uncertain. The CDR3 is made up of 15 amino acids. CDR1 and CDR2 from the germline V gene are KGHSH and LQKENI. The V end lost 6 bases, the J end lost 3 bases, and 14 bases lay between the germline ends. The DNA of the CDR3 is TGTGCCAGCTCCCCGGCGGGGTTGCCTAATGAAAAACTGTTTTTT. The encoded protein is CASSPAGLPNEKLFF.

This chain uses TRBV6-2 or TRBV6-3 with TRBJ2-5; TRBD2 matches 13 bases. The CDR3 runs to 12 residues. V lost 5 bases to trimming and J lost 9 bases; unmatched junction nucleotides: 0. CDR1 and CDR2 (germline): MNHEY, SVGEGT. The CDR3 region is CASSTSGGAQYF. The CDR3 coding sequence is TGTGCCAGCAGTACTAGCGGGGGGGCCCAGTACTTC.

For this clone: Other DNA sequences in the sample encode the same CDR3. This chain links TRBV6-5 with TRBJ1-2; TRBD1 agrees at 8 bases. CDR1 is MNHEY and CDR2 is SVGAGI in the germline V gene. The V and J ends lost 6 bases and 5 bases, in that order; junction bases with no gene match: 8. The CDR3 is 14 residues long. The CDR3, as DNA: TGTGCCAGCAGCCCAACCGGGACAGGATATGGCTACACCTTC. Amino acid sequence: CASSPTGTGYGYTF.

This chain joins TRBV6-5 and TRBJ2-7; 7 nucleotides agree with TRBD1. There are 13 residues in the CDR3. The V gene's germline CDR1 is MNHEY and CDR2 SVGAGI. J lost 1 base, V lost 10 bases, and 7 bases had no gene match. This chain's CDR3 is CATGDRNSYEQYF. CDR3 in DNA: TGTGCCACCGGGGACAGAAATTCCTACGAGCAGTACTTC.

The chain is built from TRBV7-9 and TRBJ1-3; TRBD1 is a possible D gene (6 bases). This CDR3 contains 16 residues. With 5 bases removed from V and 2 bases from J, the gap between germline ends came to 16 bases. Germline CDR1 and CDR2: SEHNR and FQNEAQ (reference sequence). CDR3 DNA sequence: TGTGCCAGCAGCCCAGCCGGCCAGGGGACTGGAAACACCATATATTTT. This gives the protein CASSPAGQGTGNTIYF.

The chain carries TRBV20-1 and TRBJ2-1; D is ambiguous. This CDR3 spans 14 amino acids. Trimming took off 3 bases at V and 3 bases at J, with 12 bases between the two ends. CDR1 and CDR2 from the germline V gene are DFQATT and SNEGSKA (reference sequence). The CDR3, as DNA: TGCAGTGCTAGTGAGACCGTGGTCTACAATGAGCAGTTCTTC. Protein product: CSASETVVYNEQFF.

V gene TRBV19 combines with J gene TRBJ2-2; D perhaps matches TRBD2 (5 bases). The germline V gene has CDR1 LNHDA and CDR2 SQIVND (reference sequence). Trimming took off 3 bases at V and 0 bases at J, with 11 bases between the two ends. The CDR3 contains 16 residues. The CDR3 nucleotides are TGTGCCAGTAGTATCCTAGCTGCGGCGAACACCGGGGAGCTGTTTTTT. Protein: CASSILAAANTGELFF.

V gene TRBV18 combines with J gene TRBJ1-1; D might be TRBD1 (5 bases). V lost 2 bases, J lost 1 base, and 11 bases lay in between. CDR1 and CDR2 from the germline V gene are KGHSH and LQKENI. CDR3 size: 15 residues. CDR3 bases: TGTGCCAGCTCACCAAGCTCCGGGGGGAACACTGAAGCTTTCTTT. Residues: CASSPSSGGNTEAFF. Based on the CDR3 plus reference TRBV18 and TRBJ1-1, the full variable domain is NAGVMQNPRHLVRRRGQEARLRCSPMKGHSHVYWYRQLPEEGLKFMVYLQKENIIDESGMPKERFSAEFPKEGPSILRIQQVVRGDSAAYFCASSPSSGGNTEAFFGQGTRLTVV.

The chain has TRBV2 and TRBJ1-1; D ambiguous. From germline, CDR1 is SNHLY and CDR2 FYNNEI. CDR3 size: 14 residues. The V end lost 6 bases, the J end lost 3 bases, and 14 bases lay between the germline ends. In DNA, the CDR3 is TGTGCCAGCAGGAAAAGGGCTGGGGACACTGAAGCTTTCTTT. This translates into CASRKRAGDTEAFF.

V usage is TRBV25-1 and J usage is TRBJ1-1; D uncertain. Per the germline V gene, CDR1 is MGHDK and CDR2 is SYGVNS. This CDR3 region has 15 residues. Deletions cut 3 bases from V and 4 bases from J, with 15 bases between. DNA of the CDR3: TGTGCCAGCAGTGATTCCTGGGCGGGGATCACTGAAGCTTTCTTT. This gives the protein CASSDSWAGITEAFF.

The rearrangement joins TRBV7-2 to TRBJ2-7; 11 nucleotides match TRBD2. Germline V gene data show CDR1 as SGHTA and CDR2 as FQGNSA. The CDR3 extends over 16 amino acids. Trimming removed 1 base from V and 5 bases from J; junction bases left unmatched: 7. The CDR3: CASSLVAGGLIDEQYF. The CDR3 DNA sequence: TGTGCCAGCAGCTTAGTAGCGGGAGGGCTCATAGACGAGCAGTACTTC.

This chain connects TRBV7-9 to TRBJ2-7; 8 bases fit TRBD1. The trim removed 2 bases at V and 6 bases at J, leaving 6 bases unmatched. In germline, CDR1 is SEHNR, CDR2 FQNEAQ (reference sequence). The CDR3 has 14 amino acids. Written as DNA, the CDR3 is TGTGCCAGCAGCTTAATGACAGGGGTGGGCGAGCAGTACTTC. This codes for CASSLMTGVGEQYF.